This TCR beta chain was obtained from a study of T cell repertoires in ileal Crohn's disease. Looking at the study overall: Over 30% were active smokers at surgery; median disease duration was 7.9 years. From the surgical specimen's inflamed ileum, biopsies were taken as M0.

Sequencing was performed with immunoSEQ multiplex PCR; in TCRdb, only in-frame clones are kept and a portion is missing. The data show around 15,000 clones, roughly 80% seen once. Noted time point: inflamed ileum from the surgical specimen. Findings of the study overall: Every patient over 26.8% clonality showed endoscopic recurrence.

Of note for this clone: Antigen unknown.

This receptor was identified in an adult with Crohn's disease. Sequencing input: ileal tissue.

CDR3 loop: CASSLLAGGTQETQYF. For the CDR3, the DNA is TGTGCCAGCAGCCTCTTAGCGGGGGGAACCCAAGAGACCCAGTACTTC. The J gene is TRBJ2-5, the V gene TRBV11-2, with 10 bases aligning to TRBD2. This CDR3 is built from 16 residues. The ends lost 5 bases at V and 1 base at J; junction bases unmatched: 7. Germline V gene lookup returns CDR1 SGHAT and CDR2 FQNNGV.